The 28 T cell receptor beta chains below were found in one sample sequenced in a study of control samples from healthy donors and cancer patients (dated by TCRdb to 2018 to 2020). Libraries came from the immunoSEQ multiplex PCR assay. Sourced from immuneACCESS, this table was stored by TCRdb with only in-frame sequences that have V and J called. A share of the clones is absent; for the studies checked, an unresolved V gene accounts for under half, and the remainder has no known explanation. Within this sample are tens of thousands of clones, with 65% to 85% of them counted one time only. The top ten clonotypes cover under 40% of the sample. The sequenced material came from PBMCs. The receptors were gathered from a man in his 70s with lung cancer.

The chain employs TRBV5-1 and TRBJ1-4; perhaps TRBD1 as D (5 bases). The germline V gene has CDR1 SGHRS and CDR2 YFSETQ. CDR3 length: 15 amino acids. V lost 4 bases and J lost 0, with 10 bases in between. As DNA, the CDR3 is TGCGCCAGCAGCCCAGGGACTGCAACTAATGAAAAACTGTTTTTT. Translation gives CASSPGTATNEKLFF.

The CDR3 nucleotides are TGTGCCAGCAGCTTAGGCGTCAGGGGTGGTGATTCACCCCTCCACTTT. Protein product: CASSLGVRGGDSPLHF. The chain employs TRBV7-6 and TRBJ1-6; a possible D gene is TRBD1 (6 bases). The CDR3 has 16 residues. The ends were cut back, 1 base at V and 8 bases at J, with 15 bases in the middle. Germline CDR1 reads SGHVS; CDR2 reads FNYEAQ.

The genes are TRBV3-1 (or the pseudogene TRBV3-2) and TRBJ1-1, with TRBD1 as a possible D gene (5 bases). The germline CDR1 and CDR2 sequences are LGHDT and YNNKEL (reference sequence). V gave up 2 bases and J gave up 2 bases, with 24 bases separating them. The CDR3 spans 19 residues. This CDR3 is CASSQILVGTGNSNTEAFF. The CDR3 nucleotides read TGTGCCAGCAGCCAAATTTTGGTCGGAACAGGCAATAGCAACACTGAAGCTTTCTTT.

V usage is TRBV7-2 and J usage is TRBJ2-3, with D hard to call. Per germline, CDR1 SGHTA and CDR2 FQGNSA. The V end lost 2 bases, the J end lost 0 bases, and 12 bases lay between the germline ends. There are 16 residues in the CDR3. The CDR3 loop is CASSLWGGRSTDTQYF. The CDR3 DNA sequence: TGTGCCAGCAGCTTATGGGGTGGCAGGAGCACAGATACGCAGTATTTT.

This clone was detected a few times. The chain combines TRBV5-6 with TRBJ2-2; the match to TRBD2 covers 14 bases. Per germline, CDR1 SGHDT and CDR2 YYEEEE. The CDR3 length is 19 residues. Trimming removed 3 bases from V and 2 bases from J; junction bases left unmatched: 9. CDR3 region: CASSSLGLAGVPNTGELFF. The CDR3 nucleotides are TGTGCCAGCAGCTCTCTGGGACTAGCGGGGGTACCCAACACCGGGGAGCTGTTTTTT. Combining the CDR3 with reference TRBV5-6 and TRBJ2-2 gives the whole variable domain DAGVTQSPTHLIKTRGQQVTLRCSPKSGHDTVSWYQQALGQGPQFIFQYYEEEERQRGNFPDRFSGHQFPNYSSELNVNALLLGDSALYLCASSSLGLAGVPNTGELFFGEGSRLTVL.

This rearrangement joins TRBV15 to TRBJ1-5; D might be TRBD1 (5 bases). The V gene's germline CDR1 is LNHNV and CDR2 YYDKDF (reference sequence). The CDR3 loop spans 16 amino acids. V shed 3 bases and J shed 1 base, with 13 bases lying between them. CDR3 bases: TGTGCCACCAGCAGTTTTCAGGGTTCGAGCAATCAGCCCCAGCATTTT. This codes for CATSSFQGSSNQPQHF.

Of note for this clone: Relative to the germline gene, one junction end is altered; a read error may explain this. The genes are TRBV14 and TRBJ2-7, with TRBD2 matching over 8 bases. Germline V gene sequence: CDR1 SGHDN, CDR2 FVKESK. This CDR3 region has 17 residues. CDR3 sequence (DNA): TGTGCCAGCAGCCCTGGGCATATCGGGGGGGGCTCCCACGAGCAGTACTTC. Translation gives CASSPGHIGGGSHEQYF.

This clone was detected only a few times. CDR3 in amino acids: CASSSPGAGAHLFAYGYTF. The CDR3 DNA is TGTGCCAGCAGCTCCCCCGGGGCAGGCGCACACCTTTTTGCTTATGGCTACACCTTC. This chain links TRBV7-9 with TRBJ1-2; a possible D gene is TRBD1 (5 bases). The CDR3 length is 19 residues. V lost 4 bases and J lost 5, with 29 bases in between. The germline V gene encodes CDR1 SEHNR and CDR2 FQNEAQ (reference sequence).

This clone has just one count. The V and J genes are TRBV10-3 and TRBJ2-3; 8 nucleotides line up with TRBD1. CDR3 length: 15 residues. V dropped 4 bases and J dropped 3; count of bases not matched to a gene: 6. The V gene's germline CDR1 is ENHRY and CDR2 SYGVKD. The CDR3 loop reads CAISAGQGLTDTQYF. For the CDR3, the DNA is TGTGCCATCAGTGCCGGACAGGGATTAACAGATACGCAGTATTTT.

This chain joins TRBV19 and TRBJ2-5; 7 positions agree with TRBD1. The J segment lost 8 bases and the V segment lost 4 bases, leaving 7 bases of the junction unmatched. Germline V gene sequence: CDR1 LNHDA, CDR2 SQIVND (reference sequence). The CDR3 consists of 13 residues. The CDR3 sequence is CASSTGGWGTQYF. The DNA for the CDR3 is TGTGCCAGTAGTACAGGGGGATGGGGAACCCAGTACTTC.

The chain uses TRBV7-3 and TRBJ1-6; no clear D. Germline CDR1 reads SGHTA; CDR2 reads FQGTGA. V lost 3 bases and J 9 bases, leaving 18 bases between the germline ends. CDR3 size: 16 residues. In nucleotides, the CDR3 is TGTGCCAGCAGCTTTAGGTCGAGAGGGTCGAGTTCACCCCTCCACTTT. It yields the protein CASSFRSRGSSSPLHF.

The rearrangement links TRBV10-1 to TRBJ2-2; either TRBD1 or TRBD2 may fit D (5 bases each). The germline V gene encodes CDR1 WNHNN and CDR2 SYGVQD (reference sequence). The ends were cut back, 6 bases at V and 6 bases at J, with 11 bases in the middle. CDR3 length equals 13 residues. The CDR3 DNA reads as TGCGCCAGCAGAGGGGCGGGTTCCGGGGAGCTGTTTTTT. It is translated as CASRGAGSGELFF.

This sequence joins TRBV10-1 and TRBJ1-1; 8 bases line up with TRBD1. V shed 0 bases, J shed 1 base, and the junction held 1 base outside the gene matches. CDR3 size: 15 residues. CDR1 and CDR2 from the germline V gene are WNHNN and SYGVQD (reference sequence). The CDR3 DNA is TGCGCCAGCAGTGAGTCCGGGACAGGGAACACTGAAGCTTTCTTT. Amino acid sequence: CASSESGTGNTEAFF.

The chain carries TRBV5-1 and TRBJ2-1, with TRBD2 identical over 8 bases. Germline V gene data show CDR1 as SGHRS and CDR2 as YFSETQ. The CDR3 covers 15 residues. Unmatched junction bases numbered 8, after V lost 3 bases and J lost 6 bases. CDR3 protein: CASSWRAGGSNEQFF. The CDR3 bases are TGCGCCAGCAGCTGGAGGGCGGGGGGTTCCAATGAGCAGTTCTTC. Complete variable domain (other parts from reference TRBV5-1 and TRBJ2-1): KAGVTQTPRYLIKTRGQQVTLSCSPISGHRSVSWYQQTPGQGLQFLFEYFSETQRNKGNFPGRFSGRQFSNSRSEMNVSTLELGDSALYLCASSWRAGGSNEQFFGPGTRLTVL.

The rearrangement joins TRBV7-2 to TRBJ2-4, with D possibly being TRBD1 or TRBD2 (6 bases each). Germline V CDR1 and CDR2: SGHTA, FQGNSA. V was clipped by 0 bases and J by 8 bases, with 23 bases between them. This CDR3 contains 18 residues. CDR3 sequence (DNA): TGTGCCAGCAGCTTAGCGCTGGCAGTTTTACAGGGACTGCACATTCAGTACTTC. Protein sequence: CASSLALAVLQGLHIQYF.

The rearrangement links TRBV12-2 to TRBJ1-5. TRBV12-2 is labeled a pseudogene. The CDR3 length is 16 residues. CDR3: CASRLFWGASNQPQHF. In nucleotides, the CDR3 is TGTGCAAGTCGCTTATTCTGGGGGGCGAGCAATCAGCCCCAGCATTTT.

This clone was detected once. The CDR3 loop is CASSVMPTSGGGEQYF. DNA for the CDR3: TGTGCCAGCAGCGTCATGCCGACCTCAGGGGGGGGCGAGCAGTACTTC. J is TRBJ2-7 and V is TRBV9; D tentatively fits TRBD1 or TRBD2 (7 bases each). The germline CDR1 and CDR2 sequences are SGDLS and YYNGEE. Trimming stripped 2 bases from V and 6 bases from J, with 21 bases between. This CDR3 spans 16 amino acids.

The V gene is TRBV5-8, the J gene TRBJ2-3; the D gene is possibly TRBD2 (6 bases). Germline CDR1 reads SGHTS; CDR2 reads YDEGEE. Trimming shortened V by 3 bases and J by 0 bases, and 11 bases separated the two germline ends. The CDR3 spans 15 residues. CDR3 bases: TGTGCCAGCAGCTGGGAGGCCCTTAGCACAGATACGCAGTATTTT. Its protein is CASSWEALSTDTQYF.

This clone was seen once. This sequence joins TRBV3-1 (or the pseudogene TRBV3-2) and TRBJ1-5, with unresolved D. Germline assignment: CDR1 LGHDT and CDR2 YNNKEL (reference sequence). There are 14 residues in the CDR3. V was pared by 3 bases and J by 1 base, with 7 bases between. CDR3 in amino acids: CASSHSGSNQPQHF. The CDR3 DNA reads TGTGCCAGCAGCCACTCAGGCAGCAATCAGCCCCAGCATTTT.

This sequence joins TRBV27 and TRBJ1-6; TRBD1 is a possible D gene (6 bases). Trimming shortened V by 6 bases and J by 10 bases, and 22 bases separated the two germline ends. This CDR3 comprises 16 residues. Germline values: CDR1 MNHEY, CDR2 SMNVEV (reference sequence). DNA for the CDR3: TGTGCCAGCAGACGCTACATGGGGGCGCTACGGTCACCCCTCCACTTT. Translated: CASRRYMGALRSPLHF.

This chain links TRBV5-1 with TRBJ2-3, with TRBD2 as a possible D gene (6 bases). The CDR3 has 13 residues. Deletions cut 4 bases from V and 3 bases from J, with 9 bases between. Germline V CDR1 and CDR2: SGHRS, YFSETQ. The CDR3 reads CASSRLETDTQYF. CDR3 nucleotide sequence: TGCGCCAGCAGCCGACTAGAGACAGATACGCAGTATTTT.

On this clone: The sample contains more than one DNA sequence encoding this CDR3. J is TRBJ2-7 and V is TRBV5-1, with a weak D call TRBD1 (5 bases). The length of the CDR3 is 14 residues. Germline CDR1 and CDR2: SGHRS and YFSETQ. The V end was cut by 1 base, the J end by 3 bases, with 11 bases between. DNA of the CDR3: TGCGCCAGCAGCTTGCCGACAGTAGACTACGAGCAGTACTTC. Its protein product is CASSLPTVDYEQYF.

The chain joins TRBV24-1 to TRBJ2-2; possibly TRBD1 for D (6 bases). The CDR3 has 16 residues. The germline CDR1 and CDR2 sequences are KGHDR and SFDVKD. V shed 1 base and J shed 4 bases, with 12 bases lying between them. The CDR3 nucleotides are TGTGCCACCAGTGATTTAGGCAGGGGTGCCACCGGGGAGCTGTTTTTT. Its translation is CATSDLGRGATGELFF.

The CDR3 here is CAWSRDSMNTEAFF. The CDR3 DNA reads TGTGCCTGGAGTCGGGACAGCATGAACACTGAAGCTTTCTTT. This chain connects TRBV30 to TRBJ1-1; 7 positions agree with TRBD1. V gave up 2 bases and J gave up 0 bases; unmatched junction bases: 3. The CDR3 sequence is 14 residues long. The germline CDR1 and CDR2 sequences are GTSNPN and SVGIG (reference sequence).

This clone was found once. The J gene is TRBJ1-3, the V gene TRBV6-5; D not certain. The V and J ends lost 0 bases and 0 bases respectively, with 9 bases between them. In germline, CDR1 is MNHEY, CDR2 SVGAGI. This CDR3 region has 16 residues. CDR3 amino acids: CASSYSASNSGNTIYF. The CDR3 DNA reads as TGTGCCAGCAGTTACTCGGCCAGTAACTCTGGAAACACCATATATTTT.

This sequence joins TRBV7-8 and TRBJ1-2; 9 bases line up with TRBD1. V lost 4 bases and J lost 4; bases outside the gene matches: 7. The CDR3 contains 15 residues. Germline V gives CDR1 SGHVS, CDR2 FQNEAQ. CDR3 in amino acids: CASSSHRGRVYGYTF. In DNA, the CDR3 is TGTGCCAGCAGCTCACACAGGGGGCGAGTCTATGGCTACACCTTC.

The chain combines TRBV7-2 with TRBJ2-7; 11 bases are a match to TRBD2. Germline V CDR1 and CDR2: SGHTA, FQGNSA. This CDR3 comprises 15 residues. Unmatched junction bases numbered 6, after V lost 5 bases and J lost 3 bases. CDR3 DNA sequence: TGTGCCAGCAGCGATAGCGGGGGGGCCTTCTACGAGCAGTACTTC. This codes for CASSDSGGAFYEQYF.

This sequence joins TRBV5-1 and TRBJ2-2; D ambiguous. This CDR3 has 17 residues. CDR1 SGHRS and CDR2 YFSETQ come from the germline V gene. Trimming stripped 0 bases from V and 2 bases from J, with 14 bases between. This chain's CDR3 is CASSLAVVGINTGELFF. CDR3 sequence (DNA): TGCGCCAGCAGCTTGGCCGTGGTAGGGATTAACACCGGGGAGCTGTTTTTT. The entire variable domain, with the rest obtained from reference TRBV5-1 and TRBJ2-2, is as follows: KAGVTQTPRYLIKTRGQQVTLSCSPISGHRSVSWYQQTPGQGLQFLFEYFSETQRNKGNFPGRFSGRQFSNSRSEMNVSTLELGDSALYLCASSLAVVGINTGELFFGEGSRLTVL.